The 5 T cell receptor beta chains given below trace back to one sample, sequenced in a study of blood T cells in healthy people across ages (dated by TCRdb to between 2015 and 2016). Libraries were built with 5' RACE. Sequencing used an Illumina HiSeq 2500. A second PCR of roughly 6 to 12 cycles was run with a J-beta primer mix and a sample-barcoded 5' primer. TCRdb itself trimmed the public reads at Q25 with fastp, ran MiXCR and retained productive beta chains. Each CDR3 protein gets just one entry, which takes the most common genes and DNA from the rows behind it. The sample has 920,000 or so distinct CDR3 sequences on record, more than 35% of them singletons. The ten largest clones represent 18% of the sample. Sequenced sample: blood. The receptors originated from a woman in her sixties in good health.

The chain employs TRBV11-1 and TRBJ1-1; the match to TRBD1 covers 9 bases. The length of the CDR3 is 14 residues. J lost 11 bases, V lost 5 bases, and 12 bases had no gene match. Germline V gene sequence: CDR1 SGHAT, CDR2 FQDESV (reference sequence). The CDR3 here is CASSAGTGTYGAFF. The CDR3 nucleotides are TGTGCCAGCAGCGCCGGGACAGGGACCTATGGGGCTTTCTTT. Full variable domain (outside the CDR3, taken from reference TRBV11-1 and TRBJ1-1): EAEVAQSPRYKITEKSQAVAFWCDPISGHATLYWYRQILGQGPELLVQFQDESVVDDSQLPKDRFSAERLKGVDSTLKIQPAELGDSAMYLCASSAGTGTYGAFFGQGTRLTVV.

A few counts support this clonotype. The rearrangement links TRBV5-1 to TRBJ2-6; the D is unclear. Per the germline V gene, CDR1 is SGHRS and CDR2 is YFSETQ. Trimming shortened V by 1 base and J by 0 bases, and 14 bases separated the two germline ends. The CDR3 consists of 18 residues. In DNA, the CDR3 is TGCGCCAGCAGCTTGAGGGTAGGCCGTAGCTCTGGGGCCAACGTCCTGACTTTC. It yields the protein CASSLRVGRSSGANVLTF.

This chain connects TRBV27 to TRBJ2-3; D unclear. The germline CDR1 and CDR2 sequences are MNHEY and SMNVEV (reference sequence). The length of the CDR3 is 15 residues. The germline V and J ends were trimmed by 4 bases and 4 bases, with 15 bases remaining between them. The CDR3 region is CASSYGGRRPDTQYF. CDR3 coding DNA: TGTGCCAGCAGTTACGGCGGCCGACGGCCAGATACGCAGTATTTT.

The count of this clonotype is one. The chain has TRBV15 and TRBJ2-5, with 9 bases aligning to TRBD1. The CDR3 loop spans 16 amino acids. The V and J ends lost 1 base and 11 bases, in that order; junction bases with no gene match: 14. The germline V gene encodes CDR1 LNHNV and CDR2 YYDKDF (reference sequence). The chain's CDR3 is CATSRGRQGVNNEQYF. For the CDR3, the DNA is TGTGCCACCAGCAGAGGAAGACAGGGGGTAAACAATGAGCAGTACTTC.

Points on this clonotype: This could be a read error, since a much larger clone is one nucleotide away. The chain uses TRBV7-2 and TRBJ2-3; 8 bases fit TRBD2. Germline V CDR1 and CDR2: SGHTA, FQGNSA. The CDR3 sequence is 14 residues long. The DNA of the CDR3 is TGTGCCAGCAGCTCCCCGGGAGGGATAGATGCGCAGTATTTT. Its protein is CASSSPGGIDAQYF.